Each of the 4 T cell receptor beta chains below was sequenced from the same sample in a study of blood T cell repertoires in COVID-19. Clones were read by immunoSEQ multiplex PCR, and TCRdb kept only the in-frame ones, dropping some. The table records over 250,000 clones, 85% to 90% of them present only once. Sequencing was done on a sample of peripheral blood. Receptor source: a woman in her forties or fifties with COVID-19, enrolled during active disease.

The CDR3 bases are TGCGCCAGCAGCGGCGAACGGACTAGCGGGAGTCTGGCGTACTTC. Amino acid sequence: CASSGERTSGSLAYF. The V call is TRBV5-1, the J call TRBJ2-7, with 13 positions matching TRBD2. The CDR3 covers 15 residues. Germline CDR1 is SGHRS and CDR2 is YFSETQ. The V gene end was trimmed by 4 bases and the J gene end by 12 bases; junction bases not matched to a gene: 13. The variable domain in full, completed from reference TRBV5-1 and TRBJ2-7, reads KAGVTQTPRYLIKTRGQQVTLSCSPISGHRSVSWYQQTPGQGLQFLFEYFSETQRNKGNFPGRFSGRQFSNSRSEMNVSTLELGDSALYLCASSGERTSGSLAYFGPGTRLTVT.

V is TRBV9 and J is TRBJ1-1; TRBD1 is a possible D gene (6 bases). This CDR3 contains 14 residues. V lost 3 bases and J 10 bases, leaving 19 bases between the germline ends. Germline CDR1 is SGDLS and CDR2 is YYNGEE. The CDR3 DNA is TGTGCCAGCAGCGCAGAAGGGGGATTCATGGGAGCTTTCTTT. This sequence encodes CASSAEGGFMGAFF.

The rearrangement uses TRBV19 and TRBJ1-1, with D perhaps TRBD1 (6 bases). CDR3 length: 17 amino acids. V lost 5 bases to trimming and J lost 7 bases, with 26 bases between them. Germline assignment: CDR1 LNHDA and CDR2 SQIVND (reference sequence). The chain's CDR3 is CASSLRSGWGGRVEAFF. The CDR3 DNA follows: TGTGCCAGTAGTCTGAGATCCGGCTGGGGGGGCCGGGTTGAAGCTTTCTTT.

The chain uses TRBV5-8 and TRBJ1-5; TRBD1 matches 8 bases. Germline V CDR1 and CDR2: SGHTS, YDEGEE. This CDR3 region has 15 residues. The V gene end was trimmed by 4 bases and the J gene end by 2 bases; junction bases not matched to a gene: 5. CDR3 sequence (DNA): TGTGCCAGCAGCCCAAGGGACAGGCGCAATCAGCCCCAGCATTTT. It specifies CASSPRDRRNQPQHF.